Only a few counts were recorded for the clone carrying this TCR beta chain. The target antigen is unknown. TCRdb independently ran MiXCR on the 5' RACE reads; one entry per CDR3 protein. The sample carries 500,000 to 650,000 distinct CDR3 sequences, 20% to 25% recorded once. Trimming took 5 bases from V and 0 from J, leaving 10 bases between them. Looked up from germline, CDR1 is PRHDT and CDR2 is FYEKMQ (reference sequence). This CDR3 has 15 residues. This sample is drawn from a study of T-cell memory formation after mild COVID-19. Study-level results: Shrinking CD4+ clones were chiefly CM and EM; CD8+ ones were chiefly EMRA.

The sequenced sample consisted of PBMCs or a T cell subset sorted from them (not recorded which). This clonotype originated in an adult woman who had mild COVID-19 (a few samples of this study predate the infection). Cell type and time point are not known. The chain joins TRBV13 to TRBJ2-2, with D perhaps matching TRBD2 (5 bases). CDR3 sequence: CASSGGPSNTGELFF. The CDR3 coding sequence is TGTGCCAGCAGCGGAGGACCTTCGAACACCGGGGAGCTGTTTTTT.